Reported below is one TCR beta chain. Its antigen is not identified. V was shortened by 0 bases and J by 4 bases, with 4 bases between the two germline ends. Germline-derived CDR1 and CDR2 are MNHEY and SMNVEV (reference sequence). This CDR3 is 13 amino acids long. Profiling relied on immunoSEQ multiplex PCR, and the TCRdb table lists in-frame clones only, not all of them. Here the sample spans tens of thousands of clones, about 82% being singletons. The sample originates from a study of T cell responses to AZD1222 COVID-19 vaccine. Points from the study as a whole: Mostly white British, mostly female donors; authors suggested clonal diversity may be underestimated. Seropositive at baseline were only 5 to 7 AZD1222 recipients.

This rearrangement joins TRBV27 to TRBJ2-1, with no clear D. The sequenced sample was peripheral blood, obtained on day 0 of AZD1222 vaccination. The TCR was taken from an adult in good health. CDR3 in DNA: TGTGCCAGCAGTTTATCGCTGTACAATGAGCAGTTCTTC. Encoded protein: CASSLSLYNEQFF.